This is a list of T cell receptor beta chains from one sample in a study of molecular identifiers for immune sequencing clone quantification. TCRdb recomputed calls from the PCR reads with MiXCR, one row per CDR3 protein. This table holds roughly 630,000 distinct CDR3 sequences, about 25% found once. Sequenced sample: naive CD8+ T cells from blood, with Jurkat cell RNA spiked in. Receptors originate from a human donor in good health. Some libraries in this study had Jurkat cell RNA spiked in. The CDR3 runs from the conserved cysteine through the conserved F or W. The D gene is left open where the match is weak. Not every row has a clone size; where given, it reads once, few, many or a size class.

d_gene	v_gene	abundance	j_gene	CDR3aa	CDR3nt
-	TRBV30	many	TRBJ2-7	CAWSVSTGSSYEQYF	TGTGCCTGGAGTGTTTCGACGGGGAGCTCCTACGAGCAGTACTTC
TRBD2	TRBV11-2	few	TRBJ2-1	CASSFNGREFYNEQFF	TGTGCCAGCAGCTTCAACGGGAGGGAGTTCTACAATGAGCAGTTCTTC
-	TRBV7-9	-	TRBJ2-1	CASSLGGGWQYNEQFF	TGTGCCAGCAGCTTAGGTGGGGGGTGGCAATACAATGAGCAGTTCTTC
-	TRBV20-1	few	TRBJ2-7	CSATILGATYEGKQYF	TGCAGTGCCACGATCTTGGGGGCTACCTACGAAGGCAAGCAGTACTTC
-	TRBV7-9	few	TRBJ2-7	CASSQAGTKKYEQYF	TGTGCCAGCAGCCAGGCCGGGACAAAGAAATACGAGCAGTACTTC
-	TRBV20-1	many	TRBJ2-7	CSARGSSSYEQYF	TGCAGTGCCCGGGGGTCGAGCTCCTACGAGCAGTACTTC
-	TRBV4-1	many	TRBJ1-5	CASSQEDNQPQHF	TGCGCCAGCAGCCAGGAGGACAATCAGCCCCAGCATTTT
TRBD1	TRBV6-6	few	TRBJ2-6	CASRGTGELSSGANVLTF	TGTGCCAGCAGGGGGACAGGTGAACTTAGCTCTGGGGCCAACGTCCTGACTTTC
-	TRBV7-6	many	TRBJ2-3	CASSLTSYFTDTQYF	TGTGCCAGCAGCTTGACTAGTTACTTCACAGATACGCAGTATTTT
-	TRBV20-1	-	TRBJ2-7	CSARDGEDHEQYF	TGCAGTGCTAGAGACGGGGAAGACCACGAGCAGTACTTC
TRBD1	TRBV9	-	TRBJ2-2	CASGQGTTNTGELFF	TGTGCCAGTGGACAGGGCACCACTAACACCGGGGAGCTGTTTTTT
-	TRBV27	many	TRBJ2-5	CASSTTGIETQYF	TGTGCCAGCAGCACGACAGGAATAGAGACCCAGTACTTC
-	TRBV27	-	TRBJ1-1	CASSLRSHAEAFF	TGTGCCAGCAGTTTAAGGTCCCACGCTGAAGCTTTCTTT
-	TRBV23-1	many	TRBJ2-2	CASSQSLQVTGELFF	TGCGCCAGCAGTCAATCATTGCAGGTCACCGGGGAGCTGTTTTTT
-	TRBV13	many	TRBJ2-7	CASSLGLEVAYEQYF	TGTGCCAGCAGCTTAGGTTTGGAGGTAGCTTACGAGCAGTACTTC
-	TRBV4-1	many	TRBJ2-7	CASSQVPRDYEQYF	TGCGCCAGCAGCCAAGTCCCGAGGGACTACGAGCAGTACTTC
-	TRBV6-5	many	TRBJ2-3	CASSRHNTDTQYF	TGTGCCAGCAGTAGACACAACACAGATACGCAGTATTTT
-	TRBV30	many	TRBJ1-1	CAWSPGRGEAFF	TGTGCCTGGAGTCCTGGACGGGGTGAAGCTTTCTTT
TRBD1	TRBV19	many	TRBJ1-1	CATTTGSEAFF	TGTGCCACCACGACAGGGTCTGAAGCTTTCTTT
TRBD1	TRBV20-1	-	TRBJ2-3	CSVRWGWSGGADTQYF	TGCAGTGTTAGGTGGGGTTGGTCAGGGGGCGCAGATACGCAGTATTTT
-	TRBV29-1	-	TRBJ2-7	CSVEWLGSYEQYF	TGCAGCGTTGAGTGGCTAGGGTCCTACGAGCAGTACTTC
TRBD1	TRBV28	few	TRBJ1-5	CASGYRGDGNQPQHF	TGTGCCAGCGGGTACAGGGGGGACGGCAATCAGCCCCAGCATTTT
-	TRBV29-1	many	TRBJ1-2	CSVVPSDHYGYTF	TGCAGCGTTGTGCCCTCGGACCACTATGGCTACACCTTC
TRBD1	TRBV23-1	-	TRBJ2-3	CASSQLRTGISSDTQYF	TGCGCCAGCAGTCAACTCCGGACAGGGATTAGCTCAGATACGCAGTATTTT
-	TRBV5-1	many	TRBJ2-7	CASSSWGGPGPNEQYF	TGCGCCAGCAGCTCCTGGGGCGGCCCGGGGCCTAACGAGCAGTACTTC
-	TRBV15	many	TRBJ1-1	CATSTSAFMNTEAFF	TGTGCCACCAGCACCTCAGCATTCATGAACACTGAAGCTTTCTTT
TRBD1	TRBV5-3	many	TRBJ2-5	CARSFTYGTAFQETQYF	TGTGCCAGAAGCTTTACGTACGGGACAGCCTTTCAAGAGACCCAGTACTTC
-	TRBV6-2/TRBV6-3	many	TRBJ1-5	CASTNTPSTGGNQPQHF	TGTGCCAGCACTAATACCCCCTCCACAGGAGGCAATCAGCCCCAGCATTTT
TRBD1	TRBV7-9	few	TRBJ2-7	CASSSGRQGAYEQYF	TGTGCCAGCAGCTCCGGGCGACAGGGGGCCTACGAGCAGTACTTC
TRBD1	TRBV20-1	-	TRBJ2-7	CSARETGAIYEQYF	TGCAGTGCTAGAGAGACAGGGGCGATCTACGAGCAGTACTTC
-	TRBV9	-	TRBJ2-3	CASSVATTDTQYF	TGTGCCAGCAGCGTAGCTACAACAGATACGCAGTATTTT
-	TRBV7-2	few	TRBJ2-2	CASSLSGYTGELFF	TGTGCCAGCAGCTTAAGTGGCTACACCGGGGAGCTGTTTTTT
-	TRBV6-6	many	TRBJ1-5	CASASLGYSNQPQHF	TGTGCCAGCGCCTCCCTCGGATATAGCAATCAGCCCCAGCATTTT
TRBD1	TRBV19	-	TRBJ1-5	CASSWGTDNQPQHF	TGTGCCAGTAGTTGGGGGACAGACAATCAGCCCCAGCATTTT
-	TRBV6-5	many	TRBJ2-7	CASSARPGTYSSYEQYF	TGTGCCAGCAGTGCTCGCCCCGGGACGTACAGCTCCTACGAGCAGTACTTC
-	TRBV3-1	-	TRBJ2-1	CARSQDSPREPFF	TGTGCCCGCAGCCAAGATAGTCCCAGGGAGCCGTTCTTC
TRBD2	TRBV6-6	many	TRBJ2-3	CASNRNSGGEDTQYF	TGTGCCAGCAACCGTAACAGCGGGGGGGAGGATACGCAGTATTTT
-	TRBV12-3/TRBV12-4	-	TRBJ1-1	CASSRAGSGAEAFF	TGTGCCAGCTCCCGGGCGGGTTCAGGAGCTGAAGCTTTCTTT
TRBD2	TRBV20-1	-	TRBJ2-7	CSANWVAGGGEQYF	TGCAGTGCTAATTGGGTAGCGGGAGGCGGCGAGCAGTACTTC
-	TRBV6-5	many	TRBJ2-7	CASSYSGGNEQYF	TGTGCCAGCAGTTACTCTGGGGGGAACGAGCAGTACTTC
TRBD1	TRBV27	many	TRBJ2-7	CASRRDSNEQYF	TGTGCCAGCAGAAGGGACAGTAACGAGCAGTACTTC
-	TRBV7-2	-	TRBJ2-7	CASSLEPYEQYF	TGTGCCAGCAGCTTAGAGCCCTACGAGCAGTACTTC
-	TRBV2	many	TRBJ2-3	CASSEQRDRSTDTQYF	TGTGCCAGCAGTGAACAGCGGGACAGGAGTACAGATACGCAGTATTTT
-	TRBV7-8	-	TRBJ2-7	CASSPGEYGQYF	TGTGCCAGCAGTCCCGGAGAGTACGGGCAGTACTTC
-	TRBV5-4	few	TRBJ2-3	CASSRPGEQATDTQYF	TGTGCCAGCAGCCGCCCGGGGGAACAAGCCACAGATACGCAGTATTTT
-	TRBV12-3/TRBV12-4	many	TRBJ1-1	CASSLSASMNTEAFF	TGTGCCAGCAGTTTAAGCGCCAGTATGAACACTGAAGCTTTCTTT